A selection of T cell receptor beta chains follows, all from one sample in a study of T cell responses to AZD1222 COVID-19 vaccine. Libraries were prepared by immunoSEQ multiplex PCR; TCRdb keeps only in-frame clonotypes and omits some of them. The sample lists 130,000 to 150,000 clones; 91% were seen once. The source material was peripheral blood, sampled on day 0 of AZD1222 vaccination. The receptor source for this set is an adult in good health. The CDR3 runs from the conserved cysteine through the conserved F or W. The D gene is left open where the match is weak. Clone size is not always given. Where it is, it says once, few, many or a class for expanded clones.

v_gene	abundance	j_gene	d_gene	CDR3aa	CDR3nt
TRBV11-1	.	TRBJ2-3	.	CASSAPNRADTQYF	TGTGCCAGCAGCGCCCCTAACCGGGCAGATACGCAGTATTTT
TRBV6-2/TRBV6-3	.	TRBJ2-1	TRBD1	CASSLLQGASEQFF	TGTGCCAGCAGTTTACTACAGGGGGCTTCTGAGCAGTTCTTC
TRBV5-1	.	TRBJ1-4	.	CASSLPGGSEKLFF	TGCGCCAGCAGCTTGCCAGGCGGATCTGAAAAACTGTTTTTT
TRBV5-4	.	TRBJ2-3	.	CASRQNTDTQYF	TGTGCCAGCAGGCAAAACACAGATACGCAGTATTTT
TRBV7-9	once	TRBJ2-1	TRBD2	CASTLAGTGGEQFF	TGTGCCAGCACACTTGCCGGGACGGGGGGTGAGCAGTTCTTC
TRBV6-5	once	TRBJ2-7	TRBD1	CASSYRQGAGEQYF	TGTGCCAGCAGTTATAGGCAGGGGGCTGGAGAGCAGTACTTC
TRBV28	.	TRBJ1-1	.	CASSLSSLSGTEAFF	TGTGCCAGCAGTTTATCTTCCCTTTCGGGCACTGAAGCTTTCTTT
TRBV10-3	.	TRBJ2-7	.	CAIRTGRSYEQYF	TGTGCCATCAGGACAGGGAGGTCCTACGAGCAGTACTTC
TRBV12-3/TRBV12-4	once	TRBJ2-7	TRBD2	CASSGPGGYEQYF	TGTGCCAGCTCGGGACCGGGGGGCTACGAGCAGTACTTC
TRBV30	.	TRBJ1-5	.	CAWSEGPRQPQHF	TGTGCCTGGAGTGAAGGGCCCCGTCAGCCCCAGCATTTT
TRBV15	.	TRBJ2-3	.	CATSSLAANTDTQYF	TGTGCCACCAGCAGTCTTGCAGCGAACACAGATACGCAGTATTTT